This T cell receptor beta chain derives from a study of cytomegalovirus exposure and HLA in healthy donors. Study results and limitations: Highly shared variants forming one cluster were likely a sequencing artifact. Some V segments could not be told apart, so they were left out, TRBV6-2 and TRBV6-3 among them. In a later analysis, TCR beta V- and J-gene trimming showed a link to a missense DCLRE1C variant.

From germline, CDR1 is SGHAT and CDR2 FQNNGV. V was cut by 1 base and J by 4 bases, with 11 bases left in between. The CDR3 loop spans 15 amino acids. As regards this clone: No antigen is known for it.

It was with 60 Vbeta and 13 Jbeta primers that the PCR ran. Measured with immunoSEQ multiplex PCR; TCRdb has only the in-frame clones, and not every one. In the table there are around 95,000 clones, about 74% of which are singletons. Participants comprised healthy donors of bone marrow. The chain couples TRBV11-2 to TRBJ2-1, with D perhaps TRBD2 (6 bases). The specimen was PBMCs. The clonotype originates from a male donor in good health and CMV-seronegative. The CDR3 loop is CASSLVSGAYNEQFF. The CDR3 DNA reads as TGTGCCAGCAGCTTAGTTAGCGGCGCATACAATGAGCAGTTCTTC.